This TCR beta chain was observed in a study of T cells in Graves' hyperthyroidism and ophthalmopathy. RNA transcripts gave rise to amplified TCR beta CDR3 regions. TCR CDR3 underwent first-round RT-PCR with the HTBI primer set. TCRdb re-analysed the multiplex PCR reads in MiXCR, keeping a single row per CDR3 protein. Counted here are some 490,000 distinct CDR3 sequences, about 20% occurring once; the ten biggest clones make up around 54%. Comments on this clonotype: Its antigen is not known.

The V gene end was trimmed by 6 bases and the J gene end by 1 base; junction bases not matched to a gene: 2. Germline CDR1 reads LNHDA; CDR2 reads SQIVND (reference sequence). The CDR3 runs to 13 residues. Study-level findings and limits: Separation of ophthalmopathy from stable hyperthyroidism was achieved by a 13 V-J model.

The chain recombines TRBV19 with TRBJ1-1, with TRBD1 matching over 7 bases. The specimen was blood. The TCR originated in a woman aged 70 to 79 with Graves' ophthalmopathy. CDR3 protein: CASSHRGNTEAFF. The CDR3 nucleotides read TGTGCCAGTAGCCACAGGGGGAACACTGAAGCTTTCTTT. Complete variable domain (other parts from reference TRBV19 and TRBJ1-1): DGGITQSPKYLFRKEGQNVTLSCEQNLNHDAMYWYRQDPGQGLRLIYYSQIVNDFQKGDIAEGYSVSREKKESFPLTVTSAQKNPTAFYLCASSHRGNTEAFFGQGTRLTVV.